The sequence of this T cell receptor beta chain was determined in a study of blood T cell repertoires in COVID-19. About the study: Samples representing acute and convalescent COVID-19 were sourced from the United States, Italy and Spain. Nucleic acid was either cDNA or gDNA, and it came from T cells, B-cell-depleted T cells, or PBMCs.

The CDR3 is 20 residues long. Germline CDR1 SGHRS, CDR2 YFSETQ. With V trimmed by 0 bases and J by 0 bases, 13 bases remained unmatched. Generated by immunoSEQ multiplex PCR, the TCRdb table keeps only in-frame clones and is missing some. The sample holds about 400,000 clones; about 85% are singletons and the top ten take under 2.5%. The clonotype originates from a young woman with acute COVID-19. The rearrangement links TRBV5-1 to TRBJ2-4; 9 bases are a match to TRBD1. Sequences were obtained from PBMCs or T cells enriched from blood (not recorded which). CDR3 nucleotide sequence: TGCGCCAGCAGCTTGGAAAATTTGGACAGGGGAACCTTAGCCAAAAACATTCAGTACTTC. This encodes CASSLENLDRGTLAKNIQYF.